These T cell receptor beta chains were read from a single sample in a study of blood T cell repertoires in COVID-19. Some clones are missing from TCRdb's copy, which holds only in-frame ones; the method was immunoSEQ multiplex PCR. In the table there are 80,000 or so clones, 75% to 85% of which are singletons. Sequenced input: peripheral blood. The receptors were sampled from a woman aged 70-85 years with acute or convalescent COVID-19. CDR3s include the opening cysteine and the closing phenylalanine or tryptophan. Some rows have no size entry. The others give once, few or many, or a class for an expanded clone.

J gene,clone size,V gene,CDR3 protein
TRBJ2-1,-,TRBV5-5,CASSTHPGISSYNEQFF
TRBJ1-1,-,TRBV9,CASSVEPGGNTEAFF
TRBJ2-2,-,TRBV15,CATSRRGVNTGELFF
TRBJ1-1,-,TRBV4-1,CASSQVFGNTEAFF
TRBJ1-5,-,TRBV6-2/TRBV6-3,CASSYSTAGRQPQHF
TRBJ1-3,-,TRBV4-3,CASSQGLSPGNTIYF
TRBJ1-1,-,TRBV7-2,CASSLEEAGRTEAFF
TRBJ1-3,-,TRBV7-2,CASSPDRAGNTIYF
TRBJ2-1,-,TRBV6-5,CASSNPPAGWEFF
TRBJ1-3,-,TRBV6-1,CASSEGGVRGQNTIYF
TRBJ1-4,-,TRBV9,CASSVVGGSGEKLFF
TRBJ1-2,-,TRBV7-2,CASSLGQDYGYTF
TRBJ1-2,-,TRBV7-9,CASSSTGAPEYGYTF
TRBJ2-1,-,TRBV28,CASSLAGTGGKNEQFF
TRBJ2-5,-,TRBV11-3,CASSLRGFGGTQYF
TRBJ2-3,-,TRBV4-2,CASSQDPGFLTDTQYF
TRBJ2-3,-,TRBV24-1,CATSDSGSGGAADTQYF
TRBJ2-2,-,TRBV5-1,CASSLEGGTGELFF
TRBJ2-1,-,TRBV9,CASQRAGGSYNEQFF
TRBJ2-1,-,TRBV6-2/TRBV6-3,CASSYSGGATPQGEQFF
TRBJ2-5,-,TRBV5-4,CASSSSTHRGRGETQYF
TRBJ1-4,-,TRBV7-9,CASSLGSAGWEKLFF
TRBJ1-1,few,TRBV7-2,CASSLYTLWAFF
TRBJ1-2,-,TRBV6-5,CASSYGTYYGYTF
TRBJ1-1,few,TRBV16,CASSQYSMNTEAFF
TRBJ1-5,-,TRBV6-2/TRBV6-3,CASSRQAPGPPQHF
TRBJ2-2,-,TRBV24-1,CATSDFGRGVTGELFF
TRBJ1-6,few,TRBV5-4,CASSSSGTRISYNSPLHF
TRBJ1-2,-,TRBV11-3,CASSLGTTSNYGYTF
TRBJ2-7,few,TRBV13,CASSSALEAYEQYF
TRBJ1-1,-,TRBV3-1/TRBV3-2,CASSPRDRGLYTEAFF